This is a list of T cell receptor beta chains from one sample in a study of T cells in localized non-small cell lung cancer. This table comes from immunoSEQ multiplex PCR, and its TCRdb copy is limited to in-frame clones, with some not included. The sample has roughly 35,000 clones; about nine tenths are singletons. The sequencing here drew on peripheral blood, taken before any cancer treatment. Receptors were obtained from a woman aged 35 to 70 with stage I lung adenocarcinoma. Each CDR3 is given with its conserved first and last residue. A D gene is named only where the DNA matches it firmly. Expanded clones are given a class, and other clones once, few, many or no size at all.

TRBJ1-4	-	-	TRBV5-8	CASSLTARKLFF	TGTGCCAGCAGCCTGACAGCTCGAAAACTGTTTTTT
TRBJ2-2	-	-	TRBV18	CASSPGTSNTGELFF	TGTGCCAGCTCACCAGGGACGTCGAACACCGGGGAGCTGTTTTTT
TRBJ2-5	-	-	TRBV4-3	CASSQDPLGQETQYF	TGCGCCAGCAGCCAAGATCCCCTTGGCCAAGAGACCCAGTACTTC
TRBJ1-2	-	-	TRBV11-2	CASSPGVYGYTF	TGTGCCAGCAGCCCAGGGGTCTATGGCTACACCTTC
TRBJ2-1	-	once	TRBV5-8	CASSLRGTGPNEQFF	TGTGCCAGCAGCTTGCGTGGAACGGGGCCCAATGAGCAGTTCTTC
TRBJ1-6	-	-	TRBV19	CASSMVQITSGSPLHF	TGTGCCAGTAGTATGGTTCAAATAACAAGCGGGTCACCCCTCCACTTT
TRBJ1-5	TRBD1	-	TRBV13	CASSLYLDRDRNQPQHF	TGTGCCAGCAGCTTGTACCTCGACCGGGACAGAAATCAGCCCCAGCATTTT
TRBJ1-5	-	-	TRBV27	CASSLYGYSNQPQHF	TGTGCCAGCAGTTTATATGGGTATAGCAATCAGCCCCAGCATTTT
TRBJ1-2	-	once	TRBV10-3	CAISEVPGSLPGGYTF	TGTGCCATCAGTGAGGTCCCAGGGTCTCTTCCTGGCGGCTACACCTTC
TRBJ2-7	TRBD2	once	TRBV7-8	CASREAGGLSEQYF	TGTGCCAGCAGGGAAGCGGGGGGGCTTTCCGAGCAGTACTTC
TRBJ2-1	-	-	TRBV18	CASSGALGSNEQFF	TGTGCCAGCTCAGGGGCTCTGGGAAGCAATGAGCAGTTCTTC
TRBJ1-3	-	-	TRBV11-3	CASSSPNRNTIYF	TGTGCCAGCAGCTCCCCGAACCGAAACACCATATATTTT
TRBJ2-1	-	-	TRBV6-1	CASSVPEGSYNEQFF	TGTGCCAGCAGTGTTCCCGAGGGCTCCTACAATGAGCAGTTCTTC
TRBJ1-4	-	-	TRBV5-1	CASSLGGRRATNEKLFF	TGCGCCAGCAGCTTGGGGGGCAGAAGGGCAACTAATGAAAAACTGTTTTTT
TRBJ1-4	TRBD1	-	TRBV5-1	CASSYDRADGNEKLFF	TGCGCCAGCAGCTACGACAGGGCGGATGGTAATGAAAAACTGTTTTTT
TRBJ2-7	TRBD1	-	TRBV9	CASSMGQGAVSYEQYF	TGTGCCAGCAGCATGGGACAGGGGGCAGTCTCCTACGAGCAGTACTTC
TRBJ1-1	-	-	TRBV6-5	CASSYLTGAFF	TGTGCCAGCAGTTACCTGACCGGGGCTTTCTTT
TRBJ1-5	-	once	TRBV27	CASSLQWTQPQHF	TGTGCCAGCAGTCTCCAGTGGACCCAGCCCCAGCATTTT
TRBJ1-1	-	-	TRBV9	CASSEGLGYGDTEAFF	TGTGCCAGCAGCGAGGGATTGGGATATGGGGACACTGAAGCTTTCTTT
TRBJ1-5	TRBD1	-	TRBV7-9	CASSSVGTGPNQPQHF	TGTGCCAGCAGCTCGGTGGGGACAGGCCCCAATCAGCCCCAGCATTTT
TRBJ2-7	TRBD1	-	TRBV6-1	CASSRDRVSYEQYF	TGTGCCAGCAGCCGGGACAGGGTATCCTACGAGCAGTACTTC
TRBJ1-4	TRBD1	-	TRBV6-5	CASRPGQGAREKLFF	TGTGCCAGCAGACCCGGACAGGGGGCACGAGAAAAACTGTTTTTT
TRBJ1-2	TRBD1	-	TRBV12-5	CASGLPPLQGASGYTF	TGTGCTAGTGGTTTGCCTCCCCTCCAGGGGGCGAGTGGCTACACCTTC
TRBJ1-1	-	-	TRBV11-3	CASSLDDWQGNTEAFF	TGTGCCAGCAGCTTAGATGATTGGCAGGGGAACACTGAAGCTTTCTTT
TRBJ1-5	TRBD1	-	TRBV4-1	CASSLSRGYQPQHF	TGCGCCAGCAGCCTTAGCAGGGGGTATCAGCCCCAGCATTTT
TRBJ2-3	TRBD1	once	TRBV7-2	CASTRTGKGTDTQYF	TGTGCCAGCACCAGGACAGGGAAGGGAACAGATACGCAGTATTTT
TRBJ2-3	-	once	TRBV19	CASSLQARRADTQYF	TGTGCCAGTAGTCTCCAGGCGAGGAGAGCAGATACGCAGTATTTT
TRBJ1-1	TRBD1	-	TRBV4-2	CASRQTGGMNTEAFF	TGTGCCAGCAGACAAACAGGGGGCATGAACACTGAAGCTTTCTTT
TRBJ2-5	TRBD2	-	TRBV5-1	CASSWRLAGDQGTQYF	TGCGCCAGCAGCTGGCGACTAGCGGGGGACCAAGGGACCCAGTACTTC
TRBJ1-4	-	few	TRBV6-1	CASSAKSGWSTNEKLFF	TGTGCCAGCAGTGCTAAGTCAGGGTGGTCGACTAATGAAAAACTGTTTTTT
TRBJ2-3	-	-	TRBV6-5	CASTLERSPTDTQYF	TGTGCCAGCACCCTCGAACGGTCCCCCACAGATACGCAGTATTTT
TRBJ2-5	TRBD1	-	TRBV2	CASTQDRAETQYF	TGTGCCAGCACCCAAGACAGGGCAGAGACCCAGTACTTC
TRBJ1-6	-	medium-sized	TRBV5-4	CASSRQGKVPLHF	TGTGCCAGCAGCCGGCAGGGTAAAGTACCCCTCCACTTT
TRBJ2-3	TRBD2	-	TRBV5-1	CASSLDLAGSTDTQYF	TGCGCCAGCAGCTTGGACCTAGCGGGTTCCACAGATACGCAGTATTTT
TRBJ1-3	-	-	TRBV5-6	CASSLVGRAIYF	TGTGCCAGCAGCTTGGTGGGGCGCGCCATATATTTT
TRBJ2-5	-	-	TRBV18	CASSPRAGARGETQYF	TGTGCCAGCTCACCGAGAGCGGGGGCCAGGGGGGAGACCCAGTACTTC
TRBJ2-1	-	-	TRBV7-6	CASSYHPNEQFF	TGTGCCAGCAGCTATCACCCGAATGAGCAGTTCTTC
TRBJ2-1	TRBD1	-	TRBV4-3	CASSQDSGGSYNEQFF	TGCGCCAGCAGCCAAGATTCAGGGGGCTCCTACAATGAGCAGTTCTTC
TRBJ1-5	-	-	TRBV6-5	CASSSRGSNQPQHF	TGTGCCAGCAGTTCGCGGGGAAGCAATCAGCCCCAGCATTTT
TRBJ2-7	TRBD2	-	TRBV7-2	CASSPGIAGGLGEQYF	TGTGCCAGCAGCCCCGGGATAGCGGGGGGGCTAGGTGAGCAGTACTTC
TRBJ1-2	TRBD1	-	TRBV7-8	CASSPDRRGSYTF	TGTGCCAGCAGCCCGGACAGGCGAGGCAGCTACACCTTC
TRBJ2-7	-	-	TRBV11-2	CASSLQRTPSSYEQYF	TGTGCCAGCAGCTTACAACGGACCCCCAGCTCCTACGAGCAGTACTTC
TRBJ1-1	TRBD1	-	TRBV6-6	CASSQQGAVEAFF	TGTGCCAGCAGCCAACAGGGGGCCGTCGAAGCTTTCTTT
TRBJ2-7	TRBD1	-	TRBV4-1	CASSSPPGTGIPYEQYF	TGCGCCAGCAGCTCGCCCCCTGGGACAGGCATCCCCTACGAGCAGTACTTC
TRBJ1-6	TRBD1	-	TRBV5-4	CASSLQGSYNSPLHF	TGTGCCAGCAGCTTACAGGGGTCTTATAATTCACCCCTCCACTTT
TRBJ1-2	-	-	TRBV30	CAWSPPRGSGYTF	TGTGCCTGGAGTCCCCCCAGGGGTTCTGGCTACACCTTC
TRBJ1-2	-	-	TRBV30	CAWSVGQNYGYTF	TGTGCCTGGAGTGTCGGACAGAACTATGGCTACACCTTC
TRBJ2-3	-	-	TRBV5-6	CASSLVGGSTDTQYF	TGTGCCAGCAGCTTGGTCGGGGGAAGCACAGATACGCAGTATTTT